These 3 T cell receptor beta chains were all obtained from the same sample, sequenced in a study of chemoradiotherapy in HPV16-positive cancers. Assay used: immunoSEQ multiplex PCR; TCRdb lists only in-frame clones, some missing. The sample yields about 15,000 clones, over 85% seen once. This specimen consisted of tumor tissue, obtained from a patient who underwent chemoradiotherapy. The source is a human donor with HPV-associated anogenital cancer.

The CDR3, as DNA: TGTGCCACATACTCTCGGGGGAAGGAGACCCAGTACTTC. Its protein product is CATYSRGKETQYF. This chain joins TRBV19 and TRBJ2-5; possibly TRBD2 for D (6 bases). The V end was cut by 10 bases, the J end by 5 bases, with 17 bases between. Germline CDR1 reads LNHDA; CDR2 reads SQIVND (reference sequence). CDR3 length: 13 amino acids.

The chain employs TRBV6-5 and TRBJ1-1, with 7 bases aligning to TRBD1. The CDR3 covers 14 residues. Germline CDR1 reads MNHEY; CDR2 reads SVGAGI. The V segment lost 7 bases and the J segment 1 base; nucleotides outside the gene matches: 6. CDR3 bases: TGTGCCAGCACCCAGAGGGGGCGGAACACTGAAGCTTTCTTT. As protein: CASTQRGRNTEAFF.

The J gene is TRBJ2-5, the V gene TRBV5-1, with D uncertain. Per germline, CDR1 SGHRS and CDR2 YFSETQ. The CDR3 runs to 12 residues. Trimming took 3 bases from V and 5 from J, leaving 8 bases between them. As DNA, the CDR3 is TGCGCCAGCAGCTGGGATCAGGAGACCCAGTACTTC. Its protein product is CASSWDQETQYF.